Below, 20 T cell receptor beta chains from the same sample are listed, as sequenced in a study of T cells in Graves' hyperthyroidism and ophthalmopathy. TCR beta CDR3 region amplification was performed from RNA transcripts. In the first-round RT-PCR of the TCR CDR3, the HTBI primer set was used. Via MiXCR, TCRdb re-called the multiplex PCR reads, giving one row per CDR3 protein. Of about 500,000 distinct CDR3 sequences in the sample, more than 15% were seen once. What was sequenced was blood. The receptors stem from a woman in her twenties or thirties with Graves' ophthalmopathy.

This clonotype was seen at least ten times. This sequence joins TRBV27 and TRBJ2-1; maybe TRBD2 (6 bases). In germline, CDR1 is MNHEY, CDR2 SMNVEV (reference sequence). Trimming shortened V by 7 bases and J by 2 bases, and 9 bases separated the two germline ends. CDR3 length equals 13 residues. As DNA, the CDR3 is TGTGCCAGCAAGGACTACACCTACAATGAGCAGTTCTTC. Translation: CASKDYTYNEQFF.

The chain joins TRBV7-8 to TRBJ1-4; the D gene is possibly TRBD1 (5 bases). The germline V gene has CDR1 SGHVS and CDR2 FQNEAQ. With 2 bases removed from V and 8 bases from J, the gap between germline ends came to 9 bases. The CDR3 runs 13 residues. The CDR3 DNA reads TGTGCCAGCAGCTTATCGAAGGGGGAAAAACTGTTTTTT. Its translation: CASSLSKGEKLFF.

This clonotype has just a few counts. V and J are TRBV6-1 and TRBJ1-2; perhaps TRBD1 as D (5 bases). This CDR3 region has 15 residues. Germline V gene lookup returns CDR1 MNHNS and CDR2 SASEGT. Trimming stripped 6 bases from V and 0 bases from J, with 14 bases between. CDR3 residues: CASSATGVTNYGYTF. The CDR3, as DNA: TGTGCCAGCAGCGCCACAGGAGTAACTAACTATGGCTACACCTTC.

The chain is built from TRBV7-2 and TRBJ2-2; D gene uncertain. The length of the CDR3 is 18 residues. V lost 2 bases, J lost 2 bases, and 18 bases lay in between. Germline V gene sequence: CDR1 SGHTA, CDR2 FQGNSA. The CDR3 nucleotides are TGTGCCAGCAGCTTAATCTGGAAACCAGCGAGTAACACCGGGGAGCTGTTTTTT. Its protein is CASSLIWKPASNTGELFF.

This clonotype was detected once. The chain combines TRBV12-3 or TRBV12-4 with TRBJ2-1; TRBD2 agrees at 9 bases. The CDR3 totals 23 residues. With 2 bases clipped from V and 0 bases from J, the junction kept 23 bases outside the gene matches. The CDR3 region has the DNA TGTGCCAGCAGTTTAAAGTTAAAATCGGTCCTAGCGGGACTTCTGAGCTCCTACAATGAGCAGTTCTTC. It specifies CASSLKLKSVLAGLLSSYNEQFF.

This clonotype was seen many times. The rearrangement links TRBV20-1 to TRBJ1-2; D is ambiguous. Trimming took off 0 bases at V and 0 bases at J, with 14 bases between the two ends. The CDR3 has 16 residues. CDR1 and CDR2 from the germline V gene are DFQATT and SNEGSKA (reference sequence). The CDR3 DNA reads TGCAGTGCTAGAGAGAGAGGGAAGCTAGCTAACTATGGCTACACCTTC. It yields the protein CSARERGKLANYGYTF.

This clonotype showed up many times. This sequence joins TRBV2 and TRBJ2-1, with a tentative D call TRBD2 (5 bases). This CDR3 contains 14 residues. Germline CDR1 SNHLY, CDR2 FYNNEI. V lost 3 bases to trimming and J lost 3 bases, with 9 bases between them. CDR3 protein: CASSEDWNYNEQFF. CDR3 DNA sequence: TGTGCCAGCAGTGAGGACTGGAACTACAATGAGCAGTTCTTC.

Ten or more counts support this clonotype. CDR3 DNA: TGCGCCAGCAGCCAGTTTAGAGGTTCGGATACGCAGTATTTT. Translated: CASSQFRGSDTQYF. V and J are TRBV4-3 and TRBJ2-3; D gene unclear. V was pared by 3 bases and J by 6 bases, with 13 bases between. CDR1 LGHNA and CDR2 YSLEER come from the germline V gene. The CDR3 contains 14 residues.

The chain uses TRBV7-9 and TRBJ2-7; 7 bases agree with TRBD1. J was trimmed by 6 bases and V by 1 base; bases with no gene match: 6. Per germline, CDR1 SEHNR and CDR2 FQNEAQ (reference sequence). CDR3 length: 14 amino acids. For the CDR3, the DNA is TGTGCCAGCAGCTTAGTAGACAGGGACGGCGAGCAGTACTTC. Translation gives CASSLVDRDGEQYF. Looking up the rest from reference TRBV7-9 and TRBJ2-7 gives the full variable domain: DTGVSQNPRHKITKRGQNVTFRCDPISEHNRLYWYRQTLGQGPEFLTYFQNEAQLEKSRLLSDRFSAERPKGSFSTLEIQRTEQGDSAMYLCASSLVDRDGEQYFGPGTRLTVT.

This clonotype was counted ten times or more. The chain joins TRBV12-3 or TRBV12-4 to TRBJ1-1, with D perhaps matching TRBD1 (6 bases). The CDR3 sequence is 13 residues long. The V gene lost 5 bases and the J gene lost 4 bases, with 11 bases spanning the gap. In nucleotides, the CDR3 is TGTGCCAGCAGTCCACAGGGAGGCACTGAAGCTTTCTTT. As protein: CASSPQGGTEAFF.

This clonotype was detected a few times. The gene calls are TRBV6-1 and TRBJ2-2; D is unclear. V was cut by 2 bases and J by 6 bases, with 10 bases left in between. This CDR3 comprises 14 residues. Germline CDR1 and CDR2: MNHNS and SASEGT. CDR3 protein: CASSELLGAGELFF. The CDR3 coding sequence is TGTGCCAGCAGTGAATTGCTAGGCGCCGGGGAGCTGTTTTTT.

This clonotype was seen many times. The V call is TRBV13, the J call TRBJ2-4; D might be TRBD2 (6 bases). This CDR3 contains 14 residues. CDR1 and CDR2 (germline): PRHDT, FYEKMQ (reference sequence). V shed 3 bases and J shed 5 bases, with 11 bases lying between them. The CDR3 loop reads CASSFGGIENIQYF. CDR3 DNA: TGTGCCAGCAGCTTCGGCGGGATCGAAAACATTCAGTACTTC.

On this clonotype itself: This could be a read error, since a much larger clone is one nucleotide away. The rearrangement joins TRBV20-1 to TRBJ2-5; 9 bases match TRBD2. The germline CDR1 and CDR2 sequences are DFQATT and SNEGSKA (reference sequence). V was pared by 1 base and J by 5 bases, with 14 bases of the junction left unmatched. CDR3 length equals 17 residues. CDR3 protein: CSARGRRAGGPEETQYF. CDR3 DNA: TGCAGTGCTAGAGGTCGTCGGGCGGGAGGGCCTGAGGAGACCCAGTACTTC.

The rearrangement links TRBV19 to TRBJ1-5, with a weak D call TRBD1 (5 bases). Germline CDR1 is LNHDA and CDR2 is SQIVND (reference sequence). This CDR3 has 13 amino acids. V shed 6 bases and J shed 4 bases, with 10 bases lying between them. CDR3 region: CASSRVGNQPQHF. The CDR3, as DNA: TGTGCCAGTAGCAGGGTTGGTAATCAGCCCCAGCATTTT.

This clonotype was counted a few times. The rearrangement joins TRBV20-1 to TRBJ2-7; 8 nucleotides align to TRBD2. Germline V lookup: CDR1 DFQATT, CDR2 SNEGSKA (reference sequence). This CDR3 has 14 amino acids. V lost 6 bases, J lost 0 bases, and 7 bases stayed unmatched. The CDR3 DNA sequence: TGCAGTGCGTGTAGCGGGGTCAGCTCCTACGAGCAGTACTTC. Protein: CSACSGVSSYEQYF.

There are many counts of this clonotype. The chain joins TRBV30 to TRBJ2-3; either TRBD1 or TRBD2 may fit D (5 bases each). CDR1 is GTSNPN and CDR2 is SVGIG in the germline V gene (reference sequence). The CDR3 has 12 amino acids. CDR3 sequence: CAGGREPDTQYF. The DNA of the CDR3 is TGTGCTGGCGGCAGGGAGCCAGATACGCAGTATTTT. The full variable domain, completed using reference TRBV30 and TRBJ2-3, is SQTIHQWPATLVQPVGSPLSLECTVEGTSNPNLYWYRQAAGRGLQLLFYSVGIGQISSEVPQNLSASRPQDRQFILSSKKLLLSDSGFYLCAGGREPDTQYFGPGTRLTVL.

In this sample, this clonotype turned up a few times. V is TRBV9 and J is TRBJ2-7; possible D gene TRBD2, 6 bases. Germline V CDR1 and CDR2: SGDLS, YYNGEE. Trimming left V 4 bases short and J 5 bases short, with 16 bases between. There are 14 residues in the CDR3. CDR3 sequence: CASSLGLPSNEQYF. The CDR3 region has the DNA TGTGCCAGCAGCCTCGGACTACCGAGCAACGAGCAGTACTTC.

This clonotype was counted at least ten times. The chain links TRBV30 to TRBJ1-6, with TRBD1 identical over 7 bases. This CDR3 contains 15 residues. The trim removed 4 bases at V and 3 bases at J, leaving 6 bases unmatched. The V gene's germline CDR1 is GTSNPN and CDR2 SVGIG (reference sequence). The CDR3 region is CAWKTGQLYNSPLHF. The CDR3 DNA reads TGTGCCTGGAAGACGGGACAGCTCTATAATTCACCCCTCCACTTT.

Comment on this clonotype: An end of the junction does not agree with germline; a read error may underlie this. The chain is built from TRBV24-1 and TRBJ2-7, with 11 bases aligning to TRBD2. Germline V gene lookup returns CDR1 KGHDR and CDR2 SFDVKD. This CDR3 contains 15 residues. The CDR3 loop is CASSLMGLAVYEQYF. CDR3 coding DNA: TGTGCCAGCAGTTTAATGGGACTAGCGGTCTACGAGCAGTACTTC.

For this clonotype: This may arise from a read error, as a much more abundant clone is one base away. The rearrangement joins TRBV6-5 to TRBJ2-7; no reliable D call. The CDR3 spans 14 residues. Trimming pared 0 bases from V and 0 bases from J, leaving 6 bases between. Germline CDR1 is MNHEY and CDR2 is SVGAGI. CDR3 region: CASSYSKISYEQYF. Here the CDR3 DNA reads TGTGCCAGCAGTTACTCGAAAATCTCCTACGAGCAGTACTTC.